Shown below are 25 T cell receptor beta chains from a single sample sequenced in a study of shared clonotypes between healthy human individuals. Assay used: immunoSEQ multiplex PCR; TCRdb lists only in-frame clones, some missing. The repertoire consists of 520,000 or so clones, with around 79% occurring once and the leading ten covering 10% to 15%. Sequencing input: PBMCs. The receptor set was obtained from a middle-aged woman in good health. Some clones in this sample may be carry-over from other donors' samples.

This clone was observed a single time. The chain links TRBV11-3 to TRBJ1-1; D not resolved. CDR1 and CDR2 from the germline V gene are SGHNT and YENEEA. Deletions cut 3 bases from V and 1 base from J, with 6 bases between. The length of the CDR3 is 13 residues. For the CDR3, the DNA is TGTGCCAGCAGCTTGGACGGGAACACTGAAGCTTTCTTT. Translated: CASSLDGNTEAFF.

In the case of this clone: Sequence at one end of the junction differs from germline and may be a read error. The J gene is TRBJ2-7, the V gene TRBV7-7; 7 bases fit TRBD1. Germline V CDR1 and CDR2: SSHAT, FNYEAQ (reference sequence). The CDR3 contains 14 residues. The DNA for the CDR3 is TGTGCTAGCAGAACCCCGGACAGGCGCTACGAGCAGTACTTC. This translates into CASRTPDRRYEQYF.

This rearrangement joins TRBV29-1 to TRBJ1-2, with no clear D. V was trimmed by 3 bases and J by 3 bases, leaving 2 bases between them. The CDR3 consists of 10 residues. CDR1 SQVTM and CDR2 ANQGSEA come from the germline V gene. CDR3 nucleotide sequence: TGCAGCGTTGATGACTATGGCTACACCTTC. This sequence encodes CSVDDYGYTF.

This clone was seen a single time. The chain joins TRBV11-2 to TRBJ2-1; D ambiguous. The germline V gene has CDR1 SGHAT and CDR2 FQNNGV. The CDR3 is 15 amino acids. Trimming pared 1 base from V and 5 bases from J, leaving 12 bases between. CDR3 amino acids: CASSLARIPNNEQFF. CDR3 DNA: TGTGCCAGCAGCTTAGCTAGGATCCCCAACAATGAGCAGTTCTTC.

The gene calls are TRBV27 and TRBJ2-2; possible D gene TRBD1, 6 bases. The V end lost 0 bases, the J end lost 5 bases, and 13 bases lay between the germline ends. Germline CDR1 reads MNHEY; CDR2 reads SMNVEV (reference sequence). CDR3 size: 16 residues. The CDR3 DNA reads as TGTGCCAGCAGTTTATCTTTCAGGGGCGGGACCGGGGAGCTGTTTTTT. It yields the protein CASSLSFRGGTGELFF.

The V call is TRBV14, the J call TRBJ2-7; TRBD2 matches at 10 bases. The junction had 0 bases not matched to a gene; V was cut back by 2 bases and J by 2 bases. Germline V gene data show CDR1 as SGHDN and CDR2 as FVKESK. This CDR3 comprises 14 residues. The CDR3 DNA sequence: TGTGCCAGCAGCCAAAGCGGGAGGGCCTACGAGCAGTACTTC. Amino acids: CASSQSGRAYEQYF.

V and J are TRBV7-2 and TRBJ2-1; D may be TRBD1 or TRBD2 (6 bases each). Trimming took off 5 bases at V and 1 base at J, with 15 bases between the two ends. Germline CDR1 and CDR2: SGHTA and FQGNSA. The CDR3 loop spans 16 amino acids. CDR3 region: CASSPSLGGSYNEQFF. The CDR3 DNA is TGTGCCAGCAGCCCCTCCCTAGGGGGGTCCTACAATGAGCAGTTCTTC.

This sequence joins TRBV4-2 and TRBJ2-1; 9 positions agree with TRBD1. This CDR3 has 14 amino acids. The trim removed 3 bases at V and 4 bases at J, leaving 1 base unmatched. In germline, CDR1 is LGHNA, CDR2 YNFKEQ. The CDR3 nucleotides read TGTGCCAGCAGCCAGGACAGGGGTTACAATGAGCAGTTCTTC. This encodes CASSQDRGYNEQFF.

This rearrangement joins TRBV9 to TRBJ2-6, with D perhaps matching TRBD2 (6 bases). This CDR3 comprises 18 residues. V was clipped by 4 bases and J by 0 bases, with 17 bases between them. The germline V gene encodes CDR1 SGDLS and CDR2 YYNGEE. This chain's CDR3 is CASSMAGTEHSGANVLTF. CDR3 nucleotides: TGTGCCAGCAGCATGGCCGGGACTGAACACTCTGGGGCCAACGTCCTGACTTTC.

The rearrangement links TRBV7-6 to TRBJ2-3; TRBD2 matches 7 bases. The CDR3 loop spans 17 amino acids. Germline trimming cut 1 base from V and 0 bases from J; bases unmatched to any gene: 7. Germline V gene data show CDR1 as SGHVS and CDR2 as FNYEAQ. CDR3: CASSLVLLRESTDTQYF. CDR3 coding DNA: TGTGCCAGCAGCTTAGTTCTTTTGCGGGAGAGCACAGATACGCAGTATTTT.

This chain uses TRBV10-1 with TRBJ2-3; tentatively, D is TRBD2 (6 bases). The germline V gene encodes CDR1 WNHNN and CDR2 SYGVQD (reference sequence). The CDR3 runs 15 residues. Trimming removed 3 bases at V and 4 bases at J, with 14 bases between. In nucleotides, the CDR3 is TGCGCCAGCAGTGAACGAGCGGGTGGTGCAGATACGCAGTATTTT. Translation: CASSERAGGADTQYF.

The CDR3 loop is CASTPGTSGEKLFF. Written as DNA, the CDR3 is TGTGCCAGTACCCCCGGGACTTCAGGTGAAAAACTGTTTTTT. The chain joins TRBV19 to TRBJ1-4, with D maybe TRBD1 (5 bases). CDR3 length: 14 residues. Germline V gives CDR1 LNHDA, CDR2 SQIVND (reference sequence). Trimming cost V 7 bases and J 7 bases, with 16 bases left between them. Drawing the rest from reference TRBV19 and TRBJ1-4, the complete variable domain is DGGITQSPKYLFRKEGQNVTLSCEQNLNHDAMYWYRQDPGQGLRLIYYSQIVNDFQKGDIAEGYSVSREKKESFPLTVTSAQKNPTAFYLCASTPGTSGEKLFFGSGTQLSVL.

The CDR3 spells CASSVSWREGLSGANVLTF. CDR3 DNA: TGTGCCAGCAGCGTTAGCTGGCGGGAGGGCCTTTCTGGGGCCAACGTCCTGACTTTC. The chain uses TRBV9 and TRBJ2-6, with TRBD2 matching 9 bases. The CDR3 runs 19 residues. V lost 2 bases, J lost 1 base, and 10 bases stayed unmatched. Germline CDR1 reads SGDLS; CDR2 reads YYNGEE. The complete variable domain, with remaining parts taken from reference TRBV9 and TRBJ2-6, reads DSGVTQTPKHLITATGQRVTLRCSPRSGDLSVYWYQQSLDQGLQFLIQYYNGEERAKGNILERFSAQQFPDLHSELNLSSLELGDSALYFCASSVSWREGLSGANVLTFGAGSRLTVL.

V is TRBV2 and J is TRBJ1-2; D is uncertain. The CDR3 is made up of 13 amino acids. The V gene's germline CDR1 is SNHLY and CDR2 FYNNEI. Trimming removed 1 base at V and 8 bases at J, with 11 bases between. The CDR3 spells CASSEGTSRGYTF. Written as DNA, the CDR3 is TGTGCCAGCAGTGAAGGGACTTCGAGGGGCTACACCTTC.

V is TRBV7-3 and J is TRBJ2-5; possibly TRBD2 for D (7 bases). V was pared by 5 bases and J by 1 base, with 14 bases between. CDR3 length: 15 residues. In germline, CDR1 is SGHTA, CDR2 FQGTGA. The CDR3 sequence is CASSQTGTIQETQYF. CDR3 in DNA: TGTGCCAGCAGCCAAACAGGGACTATCCAAGAGACCCAGTACTTC.

The rearrangement joins TRBV5-4 to TRBJ2-4, with D maybe TRBD1 (5 bases). Germline V CDR1 and CDR2: SGHNT, YYREEE (reference sequence). The V end lost 4 bases, the J end lost 4 bases, and 15 bases lay between the germline ends. The CDR3 has 15 residues. CDR3 protein: CASSRLQGPKNIQYF. CDR3 DNA sequence: TGTGCCAGCAGCCGACTCCAGGGTCCAAAAAACATTCAGTACTTC.

J is TRBJ2-7 and V is TRBV5-6; D not resolved. This CDR3 comprises 15 residues. Trimming took off 2 bases at V and 5 bases at J, with 17 bases between the two ends. The germline CDR1 and CDR2 sequences are SGHDT and YYEEEE. DNA of the CDR3: TGTGCCAGCAGCTTAGGTGGGCCGCGAGACCACGAGCAGTACTTC. It is translated as CASSLGGPRDHEQYF.

This chain uses TRBV11-3 with TRBJ1-2; 7 positions match TRBD1. Germline CDR1 is SGHNT and CDR2 is YENEEA. J lost 4 bases, V lost 1 base, and 6 bases had no gene match. This CDR3 has 15 residues. CDR3 sequence (DNA): TGTGCCAGCAGCTTAGCCGGACAGGCTGGCTATGGCTACACCTTC. Protein sequence: CASSLAGQAGYGYTF.

The chain employs TRBV5-1 and TRBJ2-4, with D unclear. Germline lookup yields CDR1 SGHRS and CDR2 YFSETQ. The CDR3 length is 14 residues. The V end was cut by 0 bases, the J end by 6 bases, with 10 bases between. In nucleotides, the CDR3 is TGCGCCAGCAGCTTGGATCCAGGTACAAACATTCAGTACTTC. Translation gives CASSLDPGTNIQYF.

Here the CDR3 reads CASRLAGTDSYEQYF. CDR3 nucleotide sequence: TGTGCCAGCAGGCTTGCCGGGACAGACTCCTACGAGCAGTACTTC. V is TRBV7-8 and J is TRBJ2-7, with TRBD1 matching over 7 bases. V lost 6 bases to trimming and J lost 0 bases; unmatched junction nucleotides: 8. There are 15 residues in the CDR3. Germline CDR1 SGHVS, CDR2 FQNEAQ.

The rearrangement uses TRBV7-2 and TRBJ1-2; 7 nucleotides line up with TRBD1. The germline CDR1 and CDR2 sequences are SGHTA and FQGNSA. The CDR3 is 13 residues long. V gave up 5 bases and J gave up 4 bases; unmatched junction bases: 4. CDR3: CASSEGQTYGYTF. The CDR3 bases are TGTGCCAGCAGCGAGGGACAGACCTATGGCTACACCTTC.

This sequence joins TRBV28 and TRBJ2-1; 14 positions match TRBD2. The V and J ends lost 3 bases and 14 bases, in that order; junction bases with no gene match: 12. The CDR3 runs to 16 residues. Per the germline V gene, CDR1 is MDHEN and CDR2 is SYDVKM. The CDR3 bases are TGTGCCAGCAGTTTGGGGGGACTAGCGGGAGCTTTATCTGAGTTCTTC. It yields the protein CASSLGGLAGALSEFF.

In its sample, this clone was seen once. J is TRBJ2-7 and V is TRBV10-3, with 9 bases lining up with TRBD1. Germline V gene lookup returns CDR1 ENHRY and CDR2 SYGVKD. The CDR3 totals 14 residues. V was clipped by 3 bases and J by 2 bases; unmatched bases: 2. The CDR3 is CAISDRDRAYEQYF. CDR3 nucleotides: TGTGCCATCAGTGACCGGGACAGGGCCTACGAGCAGTACTTC.

In this sample, this clone turned up once. The chain recombines TRBV15 with TRBJ2-2, with 8 nucleotides matching TRBD2. The trim removed 1 base at V and 5 bases at J, leaving 6 bases unmatched. This CDR3 spans 16 amino acids. Germline V gives CDR1 LNHNV, CDR2 YYDKDF (reference sequence). For the CDR3, the DNA is TGTGCCACCAGCAGAGGAGGCGGGAGGAGGACCGGGGAGCTGTTTTTT. It yields the protein CATSRGGGRRTGELFF.

The J gene is TRBJ2-1, the V gene TRBV29-1, with TRBD1 matching over 11 bases. CDR1 SQVTM and CDR2 ANQGSEA come from the germline V gene. Losses at the gene ends were 6 bases for V and 6 bases for J; bases not matched to a gene: 7. The CDR3 runs 14 residues. The CDR3, as DNA: TGCAGCGTCGCCGGGACAGGGGGTTTCAATGAGCAGTTCTTC. Translation gives CSVAGTGGFNEQFF.